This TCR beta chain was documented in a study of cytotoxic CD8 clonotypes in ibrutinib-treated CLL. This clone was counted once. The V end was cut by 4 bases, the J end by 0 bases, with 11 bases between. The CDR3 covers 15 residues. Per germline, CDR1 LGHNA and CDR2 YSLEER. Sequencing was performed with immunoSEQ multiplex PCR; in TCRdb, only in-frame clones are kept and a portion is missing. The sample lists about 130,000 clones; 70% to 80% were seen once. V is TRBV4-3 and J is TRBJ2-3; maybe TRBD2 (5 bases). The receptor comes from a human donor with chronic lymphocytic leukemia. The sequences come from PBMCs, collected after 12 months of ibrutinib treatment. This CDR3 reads CASSPAGASTDTQYF. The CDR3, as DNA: TGCGCCAGCAGCCCCGCGGGCGCTAGCACAGATACGCAGTATTTT.